Shown below are 11 T cell receptor beta chains from a single sample sequenced in a study of memory CD4+ T cells and cytomegalovirus serostatus. Sequenced by immunoSEQ multiplex PCR; TCRdb stores in-frame clones only, minus some. The sample contains approximately 61,000 clones, 80% of which appear only once. Single viable CD3+CD4+CD8-CD45RO+ cells were sorted as the memory CD4+ T cells. The sequencing input was memory CD4+ T cells from blood. The receptors shown here come from an adult in good health and CMV-seronegative. Some clones in this sample may be carry-over from other donors' samples.

The chain combines TRBV6-5 with TRBJ1-2; possible D gene TRBD1, 5 bases. Per the germline V gene, CDR1 is MNHEY and CDR2 is SVGAGI. Trimming stripped 0 bases from V and 6 bases from J, with 11 bases between. This CDR3 is 14 amino acids long. CDR3 in amino acids: CASSYSGHVNGYTF. In DNA form, the CDR3 reads TGTGCCAGCAGTTACTCAGGACATGTTAATGGCTACACCTTC.

This clone was picked up a small number of times. As DNA, the CDR3 is TGTGCCAGCAGCCCCGGGACTAGCGGGGGGGCGGGTGAGCAGTTCTTC. It translates to CASSPGTSGGAGEQFF. The rearrangement uses TRBV5-4 and TRBJ2-1; 16 bases line up with TRBD2. CDR1 is SGHNT, CDR2 YYREEE, per germline (reference sequence). The J segment lost 9 bases and the V segment lost 4 bases, leaving 7 bases of the junction unmatched. This CDR3 has 16 residues.

This chain joins TRBV4-3 and TRBJ1-3; maybe TRBD1 (5 bases). This CDR3 comprises 15 residues. CDR1 and CDR2 (germline): LGHNA, YSLEER. V lost 6 bases to trimming and J lost 2 bases, with 14 bases between them. The CDR3 nucleotides are TGCGCCAGCAGTACCTCCTGGGGACCTGGAAACACCATATATTTT. The encoded protein is CASSTSWGPGNTIYF.

The genes are TRBV14 and TRBJ2-5; 7 positions agree with TRBD2. The CDR3 spans 16 residues. Trimming cost V 1 base and J 3 bases; bases outside gene matches: 8. Germline lookup yields CDR1 SGHDN and CDR2 FVKESK. The CDR3 nucleotides are TGTGCCAGCAGCCAAGGTTTGGCGGGAGCTAAAGAGACCCAGTACTTC. Translation: CASSQGLAGAKETQYF.

The V and J genes are TRBV19 and TRBJ1-1; 7 positions agree with TRBD1. The CDR3 has 14 residues. The germline V gene encodes CDR1 LNHDA and CDR2 SQIVND (reference sequence). V shed 1 base and J 7 bases; nucleotides not matched to a gene: 6. The CDR3 loop reads CASSIVGGTDEAFF. For the CDR3, the DNA is TGTGCCAGTAGTATAGTAGGGGGGACAGATGAAGCTTTCTTT.

This chain uses TRBV7-2 with TRBJ1-2; D is possibly TRBD1 (5 bases). Germline CDR1 reads SGHTA; CDR2 reads FQGNSA. Trimming shortened V by 6 bases and J by 7 bases, and 12 bases separated the two germline ends. The CDR3 totals 12 residues. The CDR3 DNA sequence: TGTGCCAGCAGAGTAGGGGTGGGTGGCTACACCTTC. Protein product: CASRVGVGGYTF.

The chain carries TRBV7-6 and TRBJ1-5, with D unclear. The germline V and J ends were trimmed by 5 bases and 5 bases, with 10 bases remaining between them. The CDR3 consists of 13 residues. Germline lookup yields CDR1 SGHVS and CDR2 FNYEAQ. CDR3 sequence (DNA): TGTGCCAGCAGCCCTACAAGCCATCAGCCCCAGCATTTT. This translates into CASSPTSHQPQHF.

This clone was seen more than once but under ten times. V gene TRBV2 combines with J gene TRBJ2-2, with D perhaps TRBD2 (5 bases). Germline CDR1 SNHLY, CDR2 FYNNEI. V lost 11 bases and J lost 4, with 14 bases in between. CDR3 length: 13 amino acids. CDR3 bases: TGTGCCGCCCGGACGGCGGGCACCGGGGAGCTGTTTTTT. This gives the protein CAARTAGTGELFF.

This rearrangement joins TRBV18 to TRBJ2-1; D ambiguous. This CDR3 region has 14 residues. V lost 0 bases, J lost 5 bases, and 8 bases lay in between. Germline values: CDR1 KGHSH, CDR2 LQKENI. CDR3 DNA: TGTGCCAGCTCACCACCCGCGACCAACAATGAGCAGTTCTTC. It is translated as CASSPPATNNEQFF.

This clone was recorded once. The J gene is TRBJ1-4, the V gene TRBV5-1; weak D call: TRBD1 (6 bases). Germline CDR1 and CDR2: SGHRS and YFSETQ. V was clipped by 1 base and J by 4 bases, with 11 bases between them. This CDR3 spans 15 amino acids. The chain's CDR3 is CASSLMTGVNEKLFF. The DNA of the CDR3 is TGCGCCAGCAGCTTGATGACAGGCGTTAATGAAAAACTGTTTTTT.

The V call is TRBV25-1, the J call TRBJ2-1; D is unresolved. V lost 3 bases and J lost 0, with 9 bases in between. The CDR3 length is 15 residues. Germline values: CDR1 MGHDK, CDR2 SYGVNS. CDR3 DNA: TGTGCCAGCAGTGATTTGACGAGCTCCTACAATGAGCAGTTCTTC. Protein product: CASSDLTSSYNEQFF.